The T cell receptor (beta chain) under discussion was sequenced for a study of PD-L1 blockade in urothelial cancer. The overall study: Patients went on atezolizumab at some point between 2013 and 2015, receiving 1,200 mg intravenously every 3 weeks. Most patients, about 85% of the roughly 30, were males with bladder-origin cancer. After treatment start, blood was analyzed at 3 weeks (second dose) and at 6 weeks. Blood yielded a median of about 140,000 T cells per sample.

Trimming stripped 3 bases from V and 5 bases from J, with 10 bases between. The germline CDR1 and CDR2 sequences are KGHSH and LQKENI. This CDR3 is 13 amino acids long. This clone has just a few counts. Profiled with immunoSEQ multiplex PCR; TCRdb holds only in-frame clones, not every one. The sample holds tens of thousands of clones, around 87% seen once. The input for sequencing was PBMCs, taken around atezolizumab (anti-PD-L1) treatment. The chain links TRBV18 to TRBJ1-1; D unclear. This TCR was sampled from a woman aged 55-75 years with urothelial cancer. In DNA, the CDR3 is TGTGCCAGCTCACCTTCGGTTGCTACTGAAGCTTTCTTT. Its protein product is CASSPSVATEAFF. Drawing the rest from reference TRBV18 and TRBJ1-1, the complete variable domain is NAGVMQNPRHLVRRRGQEARLRCSPMKGHSHVYWYRQLPEEGLKFMVYLQKENIIDESGMPKERFSAEFPKEGPSILRIQQVVRGDSAAYFCASSPSVATEAFFGQGTRLTVV.